This TCR beta chain was profiled in a study of T cells in Graves' hyperthyroidism and ophthalmopathy (dated by TCRdb to about 2019). Some background on the complete study: Peripheral blood samples were taken at the time of initial diagnosis, prior to any treatment. TCR V-J signatures able to tell the groups apart were searched for in a discovery cohort of around 95 patients, of whom around 43 had Graves' ophthalmopathy and about 60 had stable Graves' hyperthyroidism. Prospective prediction of ophthalmopathy was tested in an independent validation cohort of fewer than 20 hyperthyroidism patients and around 16 patients who later progressed to ophthalmopathy. The roughly 90 discovery patients were divided at random into training and test sets in a 7:3 ratio. In addition, the study compared T-cell repertoires in thyroid tissue and in blood from roughly six Graves' hyperthyroidism patients. After sampling, hyperthyroidism patients received methimazole starting at 30 mg daily, and ophthalmopathy patients received high-dose intravenous methylprednisolone. According to the paper, TCR Vbeta CDR3 sequencing was carried out on some 140 peripheral blood samples, which came from 40 to 45 ophthalmopathy, about 75 hyperthyroidism and approximately 17 progressor patients. Findings and caveats that apply to the study as a whole: In validation, the model predicted progression to ophthalmopathy a median of around 6.5 months before onset, with about 71% sensitivity and about 72% specificity. A 13 V-J signature model separated ophthalmopathy from stable hyperthyroidism, with just over 85% sensitivity and roughly 81% specificity in cross-validation and 80%/75% in testing. Sample size was not statistically predetermined, and investigators were not blinded to group allocation. Most expanded thyroid clonotypes (frequency above 0.001) were also detected in blood, suggesting blood repertoires may reflect thyroid immune responses.

Stable Graves' hyperthyroidism was defined as the absence of progression to ophthalmopathy over 18 months of follow-up. Hyperthyroidism patients were newly diagnosed, had a disease duration of under 2 months, and were aged 18 to 65 years. Any patient with an uncontrolled infection, another autoimmune disease, pregnancy or lactation was excluded. Clinical symptoms, serum thyroxine and TRAb, thyroid ultrasound, and orbital computed tomography formed the basis for the diagnoses. PBMCs were separated from about 10 ml of fresh peripheral blood using Ficoll-Paque density gradient centrifugation. Total RNA was extracted with Trizol reagent, and quality was checked on an Agilent 2100 Bioanalyzer. Amplification of TCR beta CDR3 regions was carried out from RNA transcripts. For the first round of RT-PCR on the TCR CDR3, the HTBI primer set was used together with the Qiagen OneStep RT-PCR kit. The libraries were constructed in a second round of multiplex PCR and then size-selected and purified. Paired-end sequencing of the libraries was performed with 100 bp reads on an Illumina HiSeq2000. Per the source publication's procedure: Raw data were processed with SOAPnuke, discarding reads with adapters, uncalled bases, mean Phred below 15, or no exact constant-primer or identifier match. High-quality paired reads were merged with COPE v1.2.5, and unique nucleotide sequences were defined as clonotypes. MiTCR v1.1 was used to align clonotypes to the IMGT TRBV, TRBD and TRBJ reference segments. The analysis was restricted to V-J combinations with a frequency above 0.0001, which together covered 99.2% of the repertoires. The TCS score was defined as F50 (clonal expansion) divided by E x V (chaos), with BLOSUM62-based TCRdist calculated between CDR3 peptides within each V-J. Welch's t-statistics and random forest reduced roughly 540 V-J features to around 14, which were used in a naive Bayes classifier (R e1071). The Morisita-Horn index was used to measure how similar the thyroid and blood repertoires were. TCRdb redid the processing of the public reads, applying fastp at Q25 and MiXCR, and retained in-frame beta chains. Every entry covers one CDR3 protein and lists the most common genes and DNA from its rows. TCRdb's processing, not the authors' own work, is the source of the V and J calls. This sample lists over 700,000 distinct CDR3 sequences; roughly 32% were detected once. Around 30% of the sample is in the top ten clones.

V was cut back by 10 bases and J by 0 bases, leaving a gap of 16 bases between them. The CDR3 has 16 amino acids, counting the end cysteine and phenylalanine. CDR3 DNA only is kept here, 48 bases in frame from base 1. For CDR1 and CDR2, the germline V gene lists ENHRY and SYGVKD. This clonotype was seen more than once but under ten times. It lacks a known antigen. No base quality information exists; no much larger clone differs at one position. The sequence is built from TRBV10-3 and TRBJ2-6; perhaps TRBD1 is the D gene, with 6 bases matching. Sequenced material: blood. This clonotype originated in a woman aged 35 to 49 with Graves' hyperthyroidism. The DNA is TGTGCCAGATCCGGGACACCCTACTCTGGGGCCAACGTCCTGACTTTC. It translates to CARSGTPYSGANVLTF.